The 12 T cell receptor beta chains below were found in one sample sequenced in a study of blood T cell repertoires in COVID-19. Clones were sequenced by immunoSEQ multiplex PCR, and TCRdb holds only the in-frame ones, with some missing. This table holds approximately 180,000 clones, about 85% found once. The specimen sequenced was peripheral blood. Receptor source: a man aged 55-75 years with active or convalescent COVID-19.

The rearrangement joins TRBV5-1 to TRBJ2-5, with a weak D call TRBD1 (6 bases). V gave up 7 bases and J gave up 5 bases, with 15 bases separating them. The CDR3 contains 13 residues. Germline lookup yields CDR1 SGHRS and CDR2 YFSETQ. CDR3 sequence (DNA): TGCGCCAGCTCACTGGGGCAGGGGGAGACCCAGTACTTC. This translates into CASSLGQGETQYF.

The rearrangement links TRBV30 to TRBJ2-5; possibly TRBD2 for D (6 bases). CDR1 and CDR2 (germline): GTSNPN, SVGIG (reference sequence). V was pared by 5 bases and J by 5 bases, with 15 bases between. This CDR3 has 13 amino acids. CDR3 in DNA: TGTGCCTGGCTAACTAGCATTGGCGAGACCCAGTACTTC. Encoded protein: CAWLTSIGETQYF.

The rearrangement links TRBV5-1 to TRBJ1-3; no definite D call. Per the germline V gene, CDR1 is SGHRS and CDR2 is YFSETQ. V lost 0 bases and J 0 bases, leaving 7 bases between the germline ends. The CDR3 runs to 15 residues. The CDR3 reads CASSLDAGSGNTIYF. In DNA, the CDR3 is TGCGCCAGCAGCTTGGATGCAGGCTCTGGAAACACCATATATTTT. Full variable domain (rest looked up from reference TRBV5-1 and TRBJ1-3): KAGVTQTPRYLIKTRGQQVTLSCSPISGHRSVSWYQQTPGQGLQFLFEYFSETQRNKGNFPGRFSGRQFSNSRSEMNVSTLELGDSALYLCASSLDAGSGNTIYFGEGSWLTVV.

This chain uses TRBV6-1 with TRBJ1-5; 7 bases match TRBD1. V gave up 6 bases and J gave up 4 bases; unmatched junction bases: 6. The CDR3 spans 14 residues. CDR1 is MNHNS, CDR2 SASEGT, per germline. The CDR3 nucleotides are TGTGCCAGCAGGAGACAGGGAACAAATCAGCCCCAGCATTTT. Translated: CASRRQGTNQPQHF.

The V call is TRBV2, the J call TRBJ2-7, with D tentatively TRBD2 (5 bases). The CDR3 is 13 amino acids. V gave up 9 bases and J gave up 5 bases, with 17 bases separating them. Per the germline V gene, CDR1 is SNHLY and CDR2 is FYNNEI. The CDR3 loop is CASTGFLGHEQYF. The CDR3 nucleotides read TGTGCCAGTACGGGATTCTTGGGCCACGAGCAGTACTTC. The full variable domain, rest sourced from reference TRBV2 and TRBJ2-7, is EPEVTQTPSHQVTQMGQEVILRCVPISNHLYFYWYRQILGQKVEFLVSFYNNEISEKSEIFDDQFSVERPDGSNFTLKIRSTKLEDSAMYFCASTGFLGHEQYFGPGTRLTVT.

The genes are TRBV29-1 and TRBJ1-2; no definite D call. CDR3 length equals 14 residues. Germline assignment: CDR1 SQVTM and CDR2 ANQGSEA. V was cut by 4 bases and J by 8 bases, with 20 bases left in between. CDR3 nucleotides: TGCAGCGTTGTATCTGCAGTGACCCGAGGGGGCTACACCTTC. Translation: CSVVSAVTRGGYTF.

The gene calls are TRBV5-1 and TRBJ2-1, with TRBD2 matching 12 bases. The J segment lost 1 base and the V segment lost 3 bases, leaving 2 bases of the junction unmatched. The germline CDR1 and CDR2 sequences are SGHRS and YFSETQ. The CDR3 loop spans 16 amino acids. CDR3 nucleotide sequence: TGCGCCAGCAGCTCGACTAGCGGGGGATCCTACAATGAGCAGTTCTTC. Protein: CASSSTSGGSYNEQFF. Filled out from reference TRBV5-1 and TRBJ2-1, the complete variable domain reads KAGVTQTPRYLIKTRGQQVTLSCSPISGHRSVSWYQQTPGQGLQFLFEYFSETQRNKGNFPGRFSGRQFSNSRSEMNVSTLELGDSALYLCASSSTSGGSYNEQFFGPGTRLTVL.

The chain uses TRBV18 and TRBJ1-1; TRBD1 might be the D (6 bases). Trimming left V 0 bases short and J 7 bases short, with 21 bases between. The CDR3 is made up of 17 amino acids. Germline values: CDR1 KGHSH, CDR2 LQKENI. CDR3 nucleotides: TGTGCCAGCTCACCACCTAACAAGGGAGAAGACAGGATTGAAGCTTTCTTT. It translates to CASSPPNKGEDRIEAFF.

The V and J genes are TRBV5-1 and TRBJ2-6; 9 nucleotides match TRBD1. Unmatched junction bases numbered 1, after V lost 0 bases and J lost 3 bases. The germline V gene encodes CDR1 SGHRS and CDR2 YFSETQ. The CDR3 is 16 residues long. CDR3 bases: TGCGCCAGCAGCTTGGGGGACAGGGTTGGGGCCAACGTCCTGACTTTC. Its translation: CASSLGDRVGANVLTF.

This chain connects TRBV7-7 to TRBJ2-7, with 11 bases identical to TRBD1. The V gene end was trimmed by 6 bases and the J gene end by 4 bases; junction bases not matched to a gene: 14. CDR3 size: 17 residues. Germline V CDR1 and CDR2: SSHAT, FNYEAQ (reference sequence). The CDR3 DNA is TGTGCCAGCAGTATAGTACCCTGGACAGGGGGCTTGTACGAGCAGTACTTC. Translated, it gives CASSIVPWTGGLYEQYF.

V usage is TRBV5-1 and J usage is TRBJ1-2; TRBD1 aligns across 7 bases. The ends lost 4 bases at V and 8 bases at J; junction bases unmatched: 8. Germline V lookup: CDR1 SGHRS, CDR2 YFSETQ. This CDR3 comprises 13 residues. Here the CDR3 DNA reads TGCGCCAGCAGCCAGACAGGGTTAGGCGGCTACACCTTC. This sequence encodes CASSQTGLGGYTF.

This chain connects TRBV9 to TRBJ2-3, with a tentative D call TRBD2 (7 bases). V was shortened by 6 bases and J by 3 bases, with 11 bases between the two germline ends. Looked up from germline, CDR1 is SGDLS and CDR2 is YYNGEE. This CDR3 is built from 13 residues. CDR3 in DNA: TGTGCCAGCACCAGGGGAGGGACAGATACGCAGTATTTT. It codes for CASTRGGTDTQYF.